The 8 T cell receptor beta chains below come from one sample, sequenced in a study of T cell responses to AZD1222 COVID-19 vaccine. Using immunoSEQ multiplex PCR, the repertoire was profiled, and TCRdb retains in-frame clones only, with some absent. Found here are 95,000 to 150,000 clones, about 92% of them singletons; the top ten hold 4% to 5.5%. Here the sequenced sample was peripheral blood, taken on day 0 of MenACWY control vaccination. The receptors were sampled from an adult in good health.

DNA of the CDR3: TGTGCCAGCTCACCCAGAACCAGCAATCAGCCCCAGCATTTT. Translation gives CASSPRTSNQPQHF. The chain employs TRBV18 and TRBJ1-5; D is unclear. Trimming cost V 3 bases and J 1 base, with 7 bases left between them. The CDR3 is 14 amino acids. From germline, CDR1 is KGHSH and CDR2 LQKENI. The full variable domain, rest sourced from reference TRBV18 and TRBJ1-5, is NAGVMQNPRHLVRRRGQEARLRCSPMKGHSHVYWYRQLPEEGLKFMVYLQKENIIDESGMPKERFSAEFPKEGPSILRIQQVVRGDSAAYFCASSPRTSNQPQHFGDGTRLSIL.

V gene TRBV6-1 combines with J gene TRBJ2-1, with TRBD2 matching 10 bases. The CDR3 has 16 residues. CDR1 and CDR2 from the germline V gene are MNHNS and SASEGT. The trim removed 4 bases at V and 3 bases at J, leaving 6 bases unmatched. The CDR3 loop is CASSASSSGGYNEQFF. The CDR3 nucleotides read TGTGCCAGCAGTGCCTCATCTAGCGGGGGCTACAATGAGCAGTTCTTC.

The genes are TRBV3-1 (or the pseudogene TRBV3-2) and TRBJ1-2; D is unresolved. Germline loops: CDR1 LGHDT, CDR2 YNNKEL (reference sequence). The CDR3 loop spans 13 amino acids. Trimming removed 2 bases at V and 5 bases at J, with 9 bases between. CDR3: CASSQPNSYGYTF. DNA for the CDR3: TGTGCCAGCAGCCAACCCAACAGTTATGGCTACACCTTC.

The genes are TRBV5-1 and TRBJ2-7; 10 nucleotides line up with TRBD2. Germline trimming cut 4 bases from V and 5 bases from J; bases unmatched to any gene: 24. The CDR3 is 20 residues long. CDR1 SGHRS and CDR2 YFSETQ come from the germline V gene. The CDR3: CASSIGSAGLARGGGNEQYF. The DNA of the CDR3 is TGCGCCAGCAGCATTGGGTCTGCGGGACTAGCGCGAGGAGGTGGTAACGAGCAGTACTTC.

A single count supports this clone. This chain's CDR3 is CASSTASGWYNEQFF. The CDR3, as DNA: TGTGCCAGTAGTACCGCTAGCGGGTGGTACAATGAGCAGTTCTTC. The chain is built from TRBV19 and TRBJ2-1, with 8 bases aligning to TRBD2. There are 15 residues in the CDR3. With 4 bases clipped from V and 4 bases from J, the junction kept 6 bases outside the gene matches. Germline assignment: CDR1 LNHDA and CDR2 SQIVND (reference sequence).

The chain is built from TRBV11-2 and TRBJ2-7; unclear D gene. CDR1 is SGHAT, CDR2 FQNNGV, per germline. Between the trimmed V and J ends, which lost 1 base and 2 bases, there was a span of 18 bases. CDR3 length equals 17 residues. DNA of the CDR3: TGTGCCAGCAGCTTAGTAGGACCCCGGAAAGTTGCCTACGAGCAGTACGTC. It codes for CASSLVGPRKVAYEQYV.

V is TRBV6-1 and J is TRBJ1-4; 9 bases align to TRBD1. V lost 1 base, J lost 10 bases, and 10 bases stayed unmatched. The germline CDR1 and CDR2 sequences are MNHNS and SASEGT. The CDR3 totals 16 residues. The CDR3 nucleotides read TGTGCCAGCAGTGAAGGAGGGACAGGGCAGTTTGGAAAACTGTTTTTT. Protein product: CASSEGGTGQFGKLFF.

This chain uses TRBV7-2 with TRBJ2-7, with TRBD2 identical over 9 bases. Germline assignment: CDR1 SGHTA and CDR2 FQGNSA. This CDR3 has 18 amino acids. Trimming took 5 bases from V and 3 from J; bases not matched to a gene: 17. The CDR3 DNA is TGTGCCAGCAGCGCCCAACCCACTCGACTAGCGGCTCACTACGAGCAGTACTTC. This encodes CASSAQPTRLAAHYEQYF.